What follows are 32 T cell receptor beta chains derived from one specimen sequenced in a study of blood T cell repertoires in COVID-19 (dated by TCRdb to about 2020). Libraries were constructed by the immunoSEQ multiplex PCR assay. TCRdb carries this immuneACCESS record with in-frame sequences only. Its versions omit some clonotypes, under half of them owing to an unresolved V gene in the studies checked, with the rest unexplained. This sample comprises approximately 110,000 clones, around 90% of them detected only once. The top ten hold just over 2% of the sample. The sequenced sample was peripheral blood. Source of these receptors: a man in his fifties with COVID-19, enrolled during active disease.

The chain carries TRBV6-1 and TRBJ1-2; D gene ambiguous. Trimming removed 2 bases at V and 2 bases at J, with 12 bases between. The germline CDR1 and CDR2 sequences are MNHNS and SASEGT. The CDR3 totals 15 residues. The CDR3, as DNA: TGTGCCAGCAGTGAATCGGCCAGACAAAACTATGGCTACACCTTC. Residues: CASSESARQNYGYTF.

CDR3 DNA: TGTGCCAGTAGTACCGGGATCTACTCTGGGGCCAACGTCCTGACTTTC. This gives the protein CASSTGIYSGANVLTF. This rearrangement joins TRBV19 to TRBJ2-6; perhaps TRBD2 as D (5 bases). V lost 4 bases and J lost 0, with 10 bases in between. Germline CDR1 reads LNHDA; CDR2 reads SQIVND (reference sequence). This CDR3 is built from 16 residues.

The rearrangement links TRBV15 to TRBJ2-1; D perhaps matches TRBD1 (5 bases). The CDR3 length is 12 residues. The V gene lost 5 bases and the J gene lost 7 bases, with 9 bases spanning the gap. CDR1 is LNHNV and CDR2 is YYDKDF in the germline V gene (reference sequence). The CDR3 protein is CATSPHRNEQFF. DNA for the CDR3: TGTGCCACCAGCCCTCACAGGAATGAGCAGTTCTTC.

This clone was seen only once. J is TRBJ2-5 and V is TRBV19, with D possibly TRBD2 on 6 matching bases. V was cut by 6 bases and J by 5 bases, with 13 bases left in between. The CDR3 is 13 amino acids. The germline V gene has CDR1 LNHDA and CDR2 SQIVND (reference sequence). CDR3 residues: CASSNMRDETQYF. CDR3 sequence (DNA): TGTGCCAGTAGCAACATGCGGGACGAGACCCAGTACTTC.

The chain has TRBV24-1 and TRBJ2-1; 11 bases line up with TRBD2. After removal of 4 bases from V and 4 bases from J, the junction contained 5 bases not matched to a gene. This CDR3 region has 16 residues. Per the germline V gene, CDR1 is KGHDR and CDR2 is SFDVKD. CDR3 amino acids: CATSDPGTSGYNEQFF. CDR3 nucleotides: TGTGCCACCAGTGACCCCGGGACTAGCGGATACAATGAGCAGTTCTTC.

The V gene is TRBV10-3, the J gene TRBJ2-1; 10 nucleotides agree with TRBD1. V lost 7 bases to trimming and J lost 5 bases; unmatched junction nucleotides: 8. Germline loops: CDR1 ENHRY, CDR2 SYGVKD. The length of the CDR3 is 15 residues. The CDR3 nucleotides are TGTGCCATCATGAGCGGGACAGGGGAGGACAATGAGCAGTTCTTC. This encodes CAIMSGTGEDNEQFF.

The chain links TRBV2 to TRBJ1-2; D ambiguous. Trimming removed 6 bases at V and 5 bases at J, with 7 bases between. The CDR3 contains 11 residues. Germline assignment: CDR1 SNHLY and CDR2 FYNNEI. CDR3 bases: TGTGCCAGCAGCCCACGGTATGGCTACACCTTC. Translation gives CASSPRYGYTF. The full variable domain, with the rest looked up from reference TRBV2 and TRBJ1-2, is EPEVTQTPSHQVTQMGQEVILRCVPISNHLYFYWYRQILGQKVEFLVSFYNNEISEKSEIFDDQFSVERPDGSNFTLKIRSTKLEDSAMYFCASSPRYGYTFGSGTRLTVV.

CDR3 nucleotide sequence: TGTGCCAGCATCGCCCCGACTAGCGGGAGGCTCCCCTCTTCCTACGAGCAGTACGTC. Protein product: CASIAPTSGRLPSSYEQYV. The rearrangement uses TRBV27 and TRBJ2-7, with TRBD2 matching over 13 bases. J lost 1 base, V lost 7 bases, and 16 bases had no gene match. There are 19 residues in the CDR3. Germline CDR1 MNHEY, CDR2 SMNVEV (reference sequence).

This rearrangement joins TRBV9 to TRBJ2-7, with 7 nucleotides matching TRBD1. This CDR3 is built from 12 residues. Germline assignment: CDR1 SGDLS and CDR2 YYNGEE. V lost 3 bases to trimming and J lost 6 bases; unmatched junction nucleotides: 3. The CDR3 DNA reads TGTGCCAGCAGCGGGAACAGGGGCGAGCAGTACTTC. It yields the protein CASSGNRGEQYF. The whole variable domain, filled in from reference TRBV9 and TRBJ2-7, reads DSGVTQTPKHLITATGQRVTLRCSPRSGDLSVYWYQQSLDQGLQFLIQYYNGEERAKGNILERFSAQQFPDLHSELNLSSLELGDSALYFCASSGNRGEQYFGPGTRLTVT.

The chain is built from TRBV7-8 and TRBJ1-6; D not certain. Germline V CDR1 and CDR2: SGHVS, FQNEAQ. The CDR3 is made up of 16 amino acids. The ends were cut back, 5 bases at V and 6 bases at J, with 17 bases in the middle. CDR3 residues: CASSRIRGLGNSPLHF. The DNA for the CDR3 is TGTGCCAGCAGCCGAATCCGCGGATTGGGTAATTCACCCCTCCACTTT.

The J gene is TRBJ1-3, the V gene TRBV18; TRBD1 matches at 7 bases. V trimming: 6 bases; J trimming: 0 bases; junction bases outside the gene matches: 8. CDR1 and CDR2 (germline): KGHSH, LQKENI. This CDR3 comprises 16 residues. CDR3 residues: CASSPGQAISGNTIYF. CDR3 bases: TGTGCCAGCTCCCCCGGACAGGCTATCTCTGGAAACACCATATATTTT.

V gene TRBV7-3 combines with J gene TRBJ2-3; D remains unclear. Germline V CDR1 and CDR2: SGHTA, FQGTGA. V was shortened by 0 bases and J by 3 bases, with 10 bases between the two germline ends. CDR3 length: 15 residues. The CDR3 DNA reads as TGTGCCAGCAGCTTAACGGGCGTCTTTACAGATACGCAGTATTTT. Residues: CASSLTGVFTDTQYF.

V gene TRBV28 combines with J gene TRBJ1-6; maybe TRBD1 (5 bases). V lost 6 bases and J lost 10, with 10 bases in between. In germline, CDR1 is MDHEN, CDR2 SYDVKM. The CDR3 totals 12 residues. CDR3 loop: CASRRGTSPLHF. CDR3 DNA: TGTGCCAGCAGGCGGGGGACCTCACCCCTCCACTTT.

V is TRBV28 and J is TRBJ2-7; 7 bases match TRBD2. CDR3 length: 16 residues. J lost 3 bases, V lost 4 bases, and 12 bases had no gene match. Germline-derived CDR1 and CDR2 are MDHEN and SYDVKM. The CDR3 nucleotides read TGTGCCAGCAGTTCCGGCGGGGCGGGAGCGCTCTACGAGCAGTACTTC. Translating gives CASSSGGAGALYEQYF. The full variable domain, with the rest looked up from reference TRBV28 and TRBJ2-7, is DVKVTQSSRYLVKRTGEKVFLECVQDMDHENMFWYRQDPGLGLRLIYFSYDVKMKEKGDIPEGYSVSREKKERFSLILESASTNQTSMYLCASSSGGAGALYEQYFGPGTRLTVT.

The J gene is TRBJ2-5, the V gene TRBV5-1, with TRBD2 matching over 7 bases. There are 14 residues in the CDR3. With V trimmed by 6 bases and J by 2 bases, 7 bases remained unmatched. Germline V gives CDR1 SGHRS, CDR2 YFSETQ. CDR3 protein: CASNDGEGQETQYF. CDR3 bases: TGCGCCAGCAACGACGGGGAGGGACAAGAGACCCAGTACTTC.

CDR3 sequence reads: CASSDRGNSPLHF. The CDR3 DNA sequence: TGTGCCAGCAGCGACCGGGGGAATTCACCCCTCCACTTT. V gene TRBV5-4 combines with J gene TRBJ1-6, with TRBD1 as a possible D gene (5 bases). CDR1 SGHNT and CDR2 YYREEE come from the germline V gene (reference sequence). The CDR3 consists of 13 residues. Trimming stripped 4 bases from V and 7 bases from J, with 9 bases between.

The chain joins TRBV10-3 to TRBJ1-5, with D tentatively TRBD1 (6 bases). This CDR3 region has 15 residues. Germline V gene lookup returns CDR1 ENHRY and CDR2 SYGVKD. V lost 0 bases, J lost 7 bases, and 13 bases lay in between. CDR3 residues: CAISESIVGGQPQHF. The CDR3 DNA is TGTGCCATCAGTGAGTCGATCGTTGGGGGCCAGCCCCAGCATTTT.

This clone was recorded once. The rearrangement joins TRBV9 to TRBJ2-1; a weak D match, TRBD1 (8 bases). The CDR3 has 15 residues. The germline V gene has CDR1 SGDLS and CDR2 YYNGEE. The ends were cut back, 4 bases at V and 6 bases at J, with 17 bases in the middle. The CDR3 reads CASSLGGTGGNEQFF. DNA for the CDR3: TGTGCCAGCAGCCTCGGGGGGACAGGCGGCAATGAGCAGTTCTTC.

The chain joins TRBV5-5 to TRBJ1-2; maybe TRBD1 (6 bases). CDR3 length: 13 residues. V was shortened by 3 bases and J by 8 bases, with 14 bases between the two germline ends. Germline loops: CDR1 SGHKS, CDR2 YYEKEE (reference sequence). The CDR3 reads CASSSQQGWGYTF. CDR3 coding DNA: TGTGCCAGCAGCTCCCAACAGGGTTGGGGCTACACCTTC.

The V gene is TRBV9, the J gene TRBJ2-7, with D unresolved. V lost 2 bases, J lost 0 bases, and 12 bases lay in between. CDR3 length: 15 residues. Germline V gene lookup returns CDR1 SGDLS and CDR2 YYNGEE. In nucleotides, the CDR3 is TGTGCCAGCAGCGTCGGTGGGTCGGGCTCCTACGAGCAGTACTTC. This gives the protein CASSVGGSGSYEQYF.

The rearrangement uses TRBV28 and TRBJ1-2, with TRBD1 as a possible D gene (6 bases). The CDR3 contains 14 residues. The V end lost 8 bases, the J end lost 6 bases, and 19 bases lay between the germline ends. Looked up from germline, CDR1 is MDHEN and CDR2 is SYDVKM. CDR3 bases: TGTGCCAGCTACCTAGGACAGAAGGGCCATGGCTACACCTTC. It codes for CASYLGQKGHGYTF.

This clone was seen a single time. CDR3 in amino acids: CASSWTSGASYNEQFF. CDR3 coding DNA: TGCGCCAGCAGCTGGACTAGCGGGGCCTCCTACAATGAGCAGTTCTTC. The gene calls are TRBV5-1 and TRBJ2-1, with 12 nucleotides matching TRBD2. CDR3 size: 16 residues. J gave up 0 bases and V 3 bases, and 1 base lay outside the gene matches. Germline V gene data show CDR1 as SGHRS and CDR2 as YFSETQ.

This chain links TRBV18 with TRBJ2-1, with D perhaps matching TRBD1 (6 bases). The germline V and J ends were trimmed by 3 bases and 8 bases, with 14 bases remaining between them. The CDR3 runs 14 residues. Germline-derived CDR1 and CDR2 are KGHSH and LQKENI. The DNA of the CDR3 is TGTGCCAGCTCACCGCTCCAGGGGTCGTATGAGCAGTTCTTC. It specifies CASSPLQGSYEQFF.

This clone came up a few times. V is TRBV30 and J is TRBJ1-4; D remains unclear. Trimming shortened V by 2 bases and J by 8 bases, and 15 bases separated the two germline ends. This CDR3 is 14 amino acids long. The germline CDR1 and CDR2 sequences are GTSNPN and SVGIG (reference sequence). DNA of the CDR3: TGTGCCTGGAGTATCCGGGGTATTGGGGAAAAACTGTTTTTT. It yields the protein CAWSIRGIGEKLFF. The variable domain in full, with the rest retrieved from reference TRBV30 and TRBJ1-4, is SQTIHQWPATLVQPVGSPLSLECTVEGTSNPNLYWYRQAAGRGLQLLFYSVGIGQISSEVPQNLSASRPQDRQFILSSKKLLLSDSGFYLCAWSIRGIGEKLFFGSGTQLSVL.

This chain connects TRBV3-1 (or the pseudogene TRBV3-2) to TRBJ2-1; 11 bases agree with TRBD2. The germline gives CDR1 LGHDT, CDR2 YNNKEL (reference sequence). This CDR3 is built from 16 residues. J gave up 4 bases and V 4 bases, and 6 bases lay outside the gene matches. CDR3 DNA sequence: TGTGCCAGCAGCCCCTTTAGCGGGAGGGGGTACAATGAGCAGTTCTTC. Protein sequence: CASSPFSGRGYNEQFF.

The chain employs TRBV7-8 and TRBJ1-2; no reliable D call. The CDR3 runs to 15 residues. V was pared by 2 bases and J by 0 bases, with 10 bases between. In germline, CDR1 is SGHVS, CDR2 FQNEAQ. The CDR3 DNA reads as TGTGCCAGCAGCTTACGAGGGCAGGCTAACTATGGCTACACCTTC. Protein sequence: CASSLRGQANYGYTF.

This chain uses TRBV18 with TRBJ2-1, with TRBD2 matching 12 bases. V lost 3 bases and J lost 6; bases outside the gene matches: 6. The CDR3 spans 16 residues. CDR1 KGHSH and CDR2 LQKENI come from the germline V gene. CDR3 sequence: CASSPEGLAGVNEQFF. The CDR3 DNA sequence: TGTGCCAGCTCACCCGAGGGACTAGCGGGTGTCAATGAGCAGTTCTTC.

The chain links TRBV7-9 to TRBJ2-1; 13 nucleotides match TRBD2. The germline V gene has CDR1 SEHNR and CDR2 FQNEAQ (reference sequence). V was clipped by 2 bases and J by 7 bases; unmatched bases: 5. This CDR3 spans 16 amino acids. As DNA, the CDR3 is TGTGCCAGCAGCTTACAGACTAGCGGGAGGAAGAATGAGCAGTTCTTC. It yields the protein CASSLQTSGRKNEQFF.

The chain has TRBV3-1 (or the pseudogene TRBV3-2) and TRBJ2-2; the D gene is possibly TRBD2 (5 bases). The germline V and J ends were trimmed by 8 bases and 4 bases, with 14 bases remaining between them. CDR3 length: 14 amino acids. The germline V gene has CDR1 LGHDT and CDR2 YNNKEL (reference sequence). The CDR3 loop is CASQPRGSTGELFF. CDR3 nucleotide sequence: TGTGCCAGCCAGCCGAGAGGGAGCACCGGGGAGCTGTTTTTT.

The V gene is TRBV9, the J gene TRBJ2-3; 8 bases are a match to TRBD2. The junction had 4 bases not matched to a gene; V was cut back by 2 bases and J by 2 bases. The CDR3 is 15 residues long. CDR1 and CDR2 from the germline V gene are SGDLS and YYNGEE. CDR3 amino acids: CASSVFGLATDTQYF. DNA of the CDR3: TGTGCCAGCAGCGTTTTCGGACTAGCCACAGATACGCAGTATTTT.

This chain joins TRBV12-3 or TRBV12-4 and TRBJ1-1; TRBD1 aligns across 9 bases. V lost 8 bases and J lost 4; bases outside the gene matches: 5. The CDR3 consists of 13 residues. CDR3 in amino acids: CASGRQGVTEAFF. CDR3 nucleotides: TGTGCCAGCGGGAGACAGGGGGTCACTGAAGCTTTCTTT.

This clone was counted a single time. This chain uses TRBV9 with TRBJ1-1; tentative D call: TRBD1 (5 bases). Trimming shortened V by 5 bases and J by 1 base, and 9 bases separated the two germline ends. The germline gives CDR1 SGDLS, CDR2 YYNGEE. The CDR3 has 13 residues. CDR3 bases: TGTGCCAGCAGTCTGCAGGGGAACACTGAAGCTTTCTTT. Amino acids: CASSLQGNTEAFF.